The source of this TCR beta chain is a study of cytomegalovirus exposure and HLA in healthy donors. The CDR3 sequence is 14 residues long. Germline CDR1 is SGHAT and CDR2 is FQNNGV. Trimming pared 6 bases from V and 10 bases from J, leaving 18 bases between. PCR was performed using 60 Vbeta and 13 Jbeta primers. Profiled with immunoSEQ multiplex PCR; TCRdb holds only in-frame clones, not every one. The sample carries about 160,000 clones, about four fifths recorded once. The chain carries TRBV11-2 and TRBJ1-4; unclear D gene. Sample: PBMCs. The clonotype originates from a male donor in good health and CMV-seropositive. The CDR3 is CASSPGFSSTKLFF. In DNA form, the CDR3 reads TGTGCCAGCAGTCCCGGGTTTAGCAGCACAAAACTGTTTTTT.